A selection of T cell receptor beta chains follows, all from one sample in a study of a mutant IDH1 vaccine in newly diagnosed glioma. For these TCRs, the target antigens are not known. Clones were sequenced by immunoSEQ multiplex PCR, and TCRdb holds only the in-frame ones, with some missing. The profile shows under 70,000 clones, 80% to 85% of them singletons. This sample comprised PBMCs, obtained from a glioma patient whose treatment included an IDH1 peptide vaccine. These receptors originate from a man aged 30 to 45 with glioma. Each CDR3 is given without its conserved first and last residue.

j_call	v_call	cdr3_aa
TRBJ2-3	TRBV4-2	ASSLTSGGATDAQY
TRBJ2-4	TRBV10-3	ATEGGAKNIQY
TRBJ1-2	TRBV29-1	SILRTGANYGYT
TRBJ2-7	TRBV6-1	ASSRTGFEQY
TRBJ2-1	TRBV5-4	ASSLWGNEQF
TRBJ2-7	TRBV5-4	ASSFLQGALSVQY
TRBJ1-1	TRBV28	ASSLKTGGKGTEAF
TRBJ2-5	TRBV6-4	ASTKETSRIQETQY
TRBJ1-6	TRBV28	ASRPGTGVSPLH
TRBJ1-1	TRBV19	ASSDIRDSNTEAF
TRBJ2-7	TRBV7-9	ASSLPIYEQY
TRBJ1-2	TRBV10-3	AIREGFSSYGYT
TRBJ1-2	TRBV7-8	ASSPWGPEFYGYT
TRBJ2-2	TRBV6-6	ASEVQGGTNTGELF
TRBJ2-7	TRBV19	ASASVGTGAYEQY
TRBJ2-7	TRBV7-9	ASSFSDRDYEQY
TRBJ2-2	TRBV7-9	ASSLAEGTGELF